These 32 T cell receptor beta chains were all obtained from the same sample, sequenced in a study of blood T cells in healthy people across ages (dated by TCRdb to the mid-2010s). The receptor library was made with 5' RACE. TCRdb records Illumina HiSeq 2500 as the sequencer. A second PCR of roughly 7 to 12 cycles was performed with a sample-barcoded 5' primer and a J-beta primer mix. Through fastp at Q25 and MiXCR, TCRdb rebuilt clones from the public reads, retaining in-frame beta chains. CDR3 protein duplicates are merged, each entry listing the most common genes and DNA. Present in this sample are over a million distinct CDR3 sequences, around 42% of which were seen just once. The biggest ten clones account for approximately 7.9% of the sample. The sequenced sample was blood. The origin of the receptors is a young woman in good health.

V and J are TRBV27 and TRBJ1-5; 9 bases agree with TRBD1. The CDR3 covers 15 residues. After removal of 1 base from V and 7 bases from J, the junction contained 5 bases not matched to a gene. Looked up from germline, CDR1 is MNHEY and CDR2 is SMNVEV (reference sequence). Here the CDR3 DNA reads TGTGCCAGCAGTTTATGGGGACAGGGTCACCAGCCCCAGCATTTT. It specifies CASSLWGQGHQPQHF.

This sequence joins TRBV7-9 and TRBJ2-1; no clear D gene. V shed 1 base and J shed 2 bases, with 6 bases lying between them. The CDR3 loop spans 14 amino acids. Germline CDR1 SEHNR, CDR2 FQNEAQ (reference sequence). CDR3 amino acids: CASSLVRTYNEQFF. For the CDR3, the DNA is TGTGCCAGCAGCTTAGTGCGGACCTACAATGAGCAGTTCTTC.

The V gene is TRBV29-1, the J gene TRBJ2-1; 7 positions agree with TRBD1. V shed 7 bases and J 0 bases; nucleotides not matched to a gene: 9. The CDR3 runs to 15 residues. Germline lookup yields CDR1 SQVTM and CDR2 ANQGSEA. Here the CDR3 DNA reads TGCAGCGCCTACGGGACAGCAAGCTCCTACAATGAGCAGTTCTTC. Protein product: CSAYGTASSYNEQFF.

The V gene is TRBV19, the J gene TRBJ1-2; no clear D gene. CDR3 length: 13 amino acids. The ends were cut back, 6 bases at V and 3 bases at J, with 11 bases in the middle. The V gene's germline CDR1 is LNHDA and CDR2 SQIVND (reference sequence). The CDR3 spells CASRIDKDYGYTF. CDR3 nucleotide sequence: TGTGCCAGTAGGATCGACAAAGACTATGGCTACACCTTC. Variable domain in full (rest from reference TRBV19 and TRBJ1-2): DGGITQSPKYLFRKEGQNVTLSCEQNLNHDAMYWYRQDPGQGLRLIYYSQIVNDFQKGDIAEGYSVSREKKESFPLTVTSAQKNPTAFYLCASRIDKDYGYTFGSGTRLTVV.

The sample holds a few counts of this clonotype. This chain uses TRBV4-1 with TRBJ2-7; 8 nucleotides line up with TRBD1. V was pared by 3 bases and J by 3 bases, with 13 bases of the junction left unmatched. CDR1 is MGHRA, CDR2 YSYEKL, per germline. The CDR3 consists of 17 residues. DNA of the CDR3: TGCGCCAGCAGCCAGGAAACGGGACAGGTACGAATCTACGAGCAGTACTTC. This gives the protein CASSQETGQVRIYEQYF.

The CDR3 sequence is CASSFPGQGVPKEPQYF. Here the CDR3 DNA reads TGTGCCAGCAGTTTCCCCGGACAGGGGGTCCCAAAGGAGCCGCAGTATTTT. The gene calls are TRBV12-3 or TRBV12-4 and TRBJ2-3; 10 bases align to TRBD1. The V segment lost 3 bases and the J segment 10 bases; nucleotides outside the gene matches: 16. This CDR3 contains 17 residues.

This clonotype turned up a few times. V gene TRBV6-5 combines with J gene TRBJ2-5; D possibly matches TRBD1 or TRBD2 (6 bases each). The germline V gene encodes CDR1 MNHEY and CDR2 SVGAGI. Trimming shortened V by 8 bases and J by 2 bases, and 21 bases separated the two germline ends. This CDR3 has 16 residues. CDR3 loop: CASGNGGWGVQETQYF. Written as DNA, the CDR3 is TGTGCCAGCGGTAACGGGGGCTGGGGTGTTCAAGAGACCCAGTACTTC.

This clonotype was counted between two and nine times. The V call is TRBV7-9, the J call TRBJ2-7, with TRBD2 matching over 13 bases. J was trimmed by 4 bases and V by 5 bases; bases with no gene match: 17. The CDR3 contains 19 residues. The germline CDR1 and CDR2 sequences are SEHNR and FQNEAQ (reference sequence). DNA for the CDR3: TGTGCCAGCAGCCGTCCAACTCAACTAGCGGGGGGGGTATTTTACGAGCAGTACTTC. This sequence encodes CASSRPTQLAGGVFYEQYF.

This clonotype was found a few times. The CDR3 loop is CASSLTSFNEQFF. CDR3 nucleotides: TGTGCCAGCAGTCTGACTAGTTTCAATGAGCAGTTCTTC. The V gene is TRBV28, the J gene TRBJ2-1, with D possibly TRBD2 on 6 matching bases. This CDR3 has 13 amino acids. Between the trimmed V and J ends, which lost 5 bases and 6 bases, there was a span of 11 bases. CDR1 is MDHEN and CDR2 is SYDVKM in the germline V gene.

This chain connects TRBV20-1 to TRBJ2-1; maybe TRBD2 (6 bases). The CDR3 runs 16 residues. The V and J ends lost 3 bases and 9 bases respectively, with 24 bases between them. Germline loops: CDR1 DFQATT, CDR2 SNEGSKA (reference sequence). CDR3 coding DNA: TGCAGTGCTAGTGGTTTCGGAGGGTGGGGACCAAGTGAGCAGTTCTTC. Its translation: CSASGFGGWGPSEQFF.

The genes are TRBV29-1 and TRBJ1-3; the match to TRBD1 covers 9 bases. The germline V gene encodes CDR1 SQVTM and CDR2 ANQGSEA. CDR3 length equals 15 residues. V lost 4 bases, J lost 2 bases, and 6 bases stayed unmatched. Here the CDR3 reads CSVGSGQGTGNTIYF. CDR3 DNA sequence: TGCAGCGTTGGAAGCGGACAGGGGACTGGAAACACCATATATTTT.

This chain connects TRBV10-3 to TRBJ1-5; D possibly corresponds to TRBD1 (6 bases). The germline V gene has CDR1 ENHRY and CDR2 SYGVKD. V lost 8 bases and J lost 4, with 18 bases in between. This CDR3 is built from 15 residues. The CDR3 here is CAIGGGPRYNQPQHF. CDR3 coding DNA: TGTGCCATCGGCGGGGGGCCTAGGTATAATCAGCCCCAGCATTTT.

This clonotype was recorded once. This may come from a read error, since a much larger clone is one base off. The chain couples TRBV4-2 to TRBJ2-5; 13 bases map to TRBD2. CDR3 size: 17 residues. The germline V gene encodes CDR1 LGHNA and CDR2 YNFKEQ. The CDR3, as DNA: TGTACCAGCAGCCAGAGGACTAGCGGGGGTCGGGGAGAGACCCAGTACTTC. Translating gives CTSSQRTSGGRGETQYF.

This clonotype was observed a few times. The chain is built from TRBV7-9 and TRBJ2-3; possibly TRBD2 for D (6 bases). This CDR3 is built from 16 residues. V lost 4 bases and J 2 bases, leaving 16 bases between the germline ends. Germline CDR1 SEHNR, CDR2 FQNEAQ (reference sequence). The CDR3 loop is CASSSRDSRFTDTQYF. CDR3 sequence (DNA): TGTGCCAGCAGCTCACGGGACTCTCGGTTCACAGATACGCAGTATTTT.

CDR3 coding DNA: TGTGCCAGCAGTTTCGGACAGGGGGCAACTAATGAAAAACTGTTTTTT. Protein sequence: CASSFGQGATNEKLFF. The rearrangement links TRBV6-5 to TRBJ1-4; the match to TRBD1 covers 10 bases. This CDR3 contains 16 residues. The germline V gene encodes CDR1 MNHEY and CDR2 SVGAGI. The junction had 2 bases not matched to a gene; V was cut back by 4 bases and J by 0 bases.

This clonotype was seen only a few times. This chain links TRBV7-2 with TRBJ2-1, with 8 bases lining up with TRBD2. CDR1 and CDR2 (germline): SGHTA, FQGNSA. V shed 1 base, J shed 6 bases, and the junction held 5 bases outside the gene matches. The CDR3 extends over 15 amino acids. CDR3 DNA sequence: TGTGCCAGCAGCTTAGAGGGTGGACTAGCCAATGAGCAGTTCTTC. This translates into CASSLEGGLANEQFF.

This chain joins TRBV11-2 and TRBJ2-5, with D perhaps matching TRBD2 (6 bases). V was shortened by 4 bases and J by 11 bases, with 20 bases between the two germline ends. The CDR3 covers 14 residues. Germline V gene sequence: CDR1 SGHAT, CDR2 FQNNGV. The chain's CDR3 is CASSSSVLRDEQYF. The CDR3 coding sequence is TGTGCCAGCAGCTCCTCCGTGTTGCGGGATGAGCAGTACTTC.

On this clonotype itself: At one end the junction does not follow the germline gene, possibly because of a read error. The J gene is TRBJ2-3, the V gene TRBV20-1; 7 bases are shared with TRBD2. The CDR3 extends over 15 amino acids. From germline, CDR1 is DFQATT and CDR2 SNEGSKA (reference sequence). In DNA form, the CDR3 reads TGCAGTGCTGGAGAGGGTAGCGGGAGCACAGATACGCAGTATTTT. As protein: CSAGEGSGSTDTQYF.

V usage is TRBV20-1 and J usage is TRBJ2-7, with 10 bases that match TRBD2. Germline assignment: CDR1 DFQATT and CDR2 SNEGSKA (reference sequence). This CDR3 has 18 amino acids. The V and J ends lost 0 bases and 4 bases, in that order; junction bases with no gene match: 15. The CDR3 spells CSARDYTSGTVSSYEQYF. CDR3 coding DNA: TGCAGTGCTAGAGACTATACTAGCGGGACGGTTTCAAGTTACGAGCAGTACTTC.

The chain carries TRBV28 and TRBJ2-6; D is unresolved. CDR3 length: 14 residues. Trimming pared 9 bases from V and 0 bases from J, leaving 9 bases between. CDR1 is MDHEN and CDR2 is SYDVKM in the germline V gene. In nucleotides, the CDR3 is TGTGCCAGTTTAGACCTCTCTGGGGCCAACGTCCTGACTTTC. The encoded protein is CASLDLSGANVLTF.

In its sample, this clonotype was seen a few times. V and J are TRBV28 and TRBJ1-2, with D tentatively TRBD1 (5 bases). The germline CDR1 and CDR2 sequences are MDHEN and SYDVKM. V shed 6 bases and J shed 6 bases, with 20 bases lying between them. The CDR3 sequence is 15 residues long. This CDR3 is CASRIDTGTPDGYTF. In DNA, the CDR3 is TGTGCCAGCAGGATAGATACCGGGACCCCGGATGGCTACACCTTC.

The chain links TRBV6-5 to TRBJ2-1; D possibly matches TRBD1 or TRBD2 (7 bases each). Germline assignment: CDR1 MNHEY and CDR2 SVGAGI. The CDR3 extends over 16 amino acids. Trimming stripped 5 bases from V and 0 bases from J, with 14 bases between. CDR3 sequence reads: CASSPQGDYSYNEQFF. In DNA, the CDR3 is TGTGCCAGCAGTCCCCAGGGGGACTACTCCTACAATGAGCAGTTCTTC.

The rearrangement uses TRBV15 and TRBJ2-7; TRBD2 matches at 9 bases. V trimming: 5 bases; J trimming: 6 bases; junction bases outside the gene matches: 17. The CDR3 is made up of 17 amino acids. From germline, CDR1 is LNHNV and CDR2 YYDKDF (reference sequence). CDR3 DNA: TGTGCCACCAGCCCTTTTCAAAGTTTAGCGGGAGCTGGCGAGCAGTACTTC. Translation gives CATSPFQSLAGAGEQYF.

This sequence joins TRBV27 and TRBJ2-3, with 11 bases lining up with TRBD2. There are 16 residues in the CDR3. The junction had 7 bases not matched to a gene; V was cut back by 7 bases and J by 1 base. The germline V gene encodes CDR1 MNHEY and CDR2 SMNVEV (reference sequence). Here the CDR3 reads CASKSGSGGGTDTQYF. The CDR3 bases are TGTGCCAGCAAGTCGGGTAGCGGGGGGGGCACAGATACGCAGTATTTT.

The chain has TRBV12-3 or TRBV12-4 and TRBJ2-4; no reliable D call. With the DNA end fitting TRBJ2-7 better, the J assignment may be wrong. The CDR3 length is 15 residues. The DNA of the CDR3 is TGTGCCAGCAGTTTGGGCGTCCGACGGCAGTACGAGCAGTACTTC. Translating gives CASSLGVRRQYEQYF.

The chain employs TRBV25-1 and TRBJ1-2; TRBD1 matches at 9 bases. Germline V gene sequence: CDR1 MGHDK, CDR2 SYGVNS. This CDR3 has 14 amino acids. V was pared by 4 bases and J by 5 bases, with 5 bases of the junction left unmatched. This CDR3 is CASSVGTGPYGYTF. DNA of the CDR3: TGTGCCAGCAGTGTGGGGACAGGGCCTTATGGCTACACCTTC.

The chain combines TRBV9 with TRBJ1-2; D perhaps matches TRBD1 (6 bases). Germline values: CDR1 SGDLS, CDR2 YYNGEE. The CDR3 has 15 amino acids. V lost 1 base and J 4 bases, leaving 14 bases between the germline ends. The CDR3 DNA reads as TGTGCCAGCAGCGTAACAGGGAATCCCCTCTATGGCTACACCTTC. Its translation: CASSVTGNPLYGYTF.

About this clonotype: Germline is not matched at one junction end, which may reflect a read error. V usage is TRBV12-3 or TRBV12-4 and J usage is TRBJ1-2; the match to TRBD1 covers 7 bases. The length of the CDR3 is 13 residues. CDR3 in amino acids: CTSSPPGTDGYTF. DNA for the CDR3: TGTACCAGCAGTCCTCCTGGGACAGATGGCTACACCTTC.

The chain couples TRBV5-4 to TRBJ2-7; a possible D gene is TRBD2 (6 bases). The CDR3 has 16 residues. Germline V gene data show CDR1 as SGHNT and CDR2 as YYREEE (reference sequence). V lost 4 bases and J 3 bases, leaving 20 bases between the germline ends. CDR3 sequence (DNA): TGTGCCAGCAGCCTCGAGGTGGGGGGAGCGCTCTACGAGCAGTACTTC. This codes for CASSLEVGGALYEQYF.

The chain combines TRBV30 with TRBJ1-2; a weak D match, TRBD1 (6 bases). CDR1 is GTSNPN, CDR2 SVGIG, per germline (reference sequence). The CDR3 length is 14 residues. Between the trimmed V and J ends, which lost 0 bases and 3 bases, there was a span of 11 bases. The chain's CDR3 is CAWSVGGQYYGYTF. CDR3 nucleotides: TGTGCCTGGAGTGTAGGGGGACAATACTATGGCTACACCTTC.

The chain links TRBV20-1 to TRBJ2-3; tentatively, D is TRBD1 (5 bases). This CDR3 comprises 14 residues. V was pared by 0 bases and J by 4 bases, with 11 bases between. CDR1 DFQATT and CDR2 SNEGSKA come from the germline V gene (reference sequence). Written as DNA, the CDR3 is TGCAGTGCTAGAGATCCCCAGGGTCCAGATACGCAGTATTTT. Protein product: CSARDPQGPDTQYF.

This clonotype was detected only once. CDR3 DNA: TGTGCCAGCAGTTACGTCGGGACAGGGAACACTGAAGCTTTCTTT. Its protein product is CASSYVGTGNTEAFF. The chain carries TRBV6-5 and TRBJ1-1, with TRBD1 matching over 8 bases. Losses at the gene ends were 2 bases for V and 1 base for J; bases not matched to a gene: 3. Germline-derived CDR1 and CDR2 are MNHEY and SVGAGI. The CDR3 is made up of 15 amino acids.